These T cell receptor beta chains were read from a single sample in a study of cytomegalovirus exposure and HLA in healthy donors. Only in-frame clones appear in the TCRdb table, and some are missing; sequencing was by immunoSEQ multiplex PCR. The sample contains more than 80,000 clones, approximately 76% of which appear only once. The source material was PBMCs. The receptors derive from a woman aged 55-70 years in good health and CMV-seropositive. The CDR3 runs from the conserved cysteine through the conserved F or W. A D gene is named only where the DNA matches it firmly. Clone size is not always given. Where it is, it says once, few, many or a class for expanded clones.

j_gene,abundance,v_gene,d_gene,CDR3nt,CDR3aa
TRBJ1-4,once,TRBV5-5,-,TGTGCCAGCAGTACCCGGGGGTCTGAAAAACTGTTTTTT,CASSTRGSEKLFF
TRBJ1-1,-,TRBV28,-,TGTGCCACCCGACAAATGAACACTGAAGCTTTCTTT,CATRQMNTEAFF
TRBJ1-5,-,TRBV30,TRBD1,TGTGCCTGGAGTGTACAGGGGGGTCAGCCCCAGCATTTT,CAWSVQGGQPQHF
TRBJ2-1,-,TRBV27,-,TGTGCCAGCAGTCCCGGGAGTAGGGGATCCTACAATGAGCAGTTCTTC,CASSPGSRGSYNEQFF
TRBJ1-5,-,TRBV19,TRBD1,TGTGCCAGTAGCCGGGACAGAAATCAGCCCCAGCATTTT,CASSRDRNQPQHF
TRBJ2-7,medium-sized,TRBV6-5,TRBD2,TGTGCCAGCAGTACCTTAGCGGGGACCTACGAGCAGTACTTC,CASSTLAGTYEQYF
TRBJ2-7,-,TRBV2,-,TGTGCCAGCAGTGAAGCACCCGGGACACTCTACGAGCAGTACTTC,CASSEAPGTLYEQYF
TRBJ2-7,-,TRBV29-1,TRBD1,TGCAGCGTTGAAGATCGCCTAGCAGGGGGCGTTAGTACATACGAGCAGTACTTC,CSVEDRLAGGVSTYEQYF
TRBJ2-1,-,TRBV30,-,TGTGCCTGGAGTGCGAGGAATGAGCAGTTCTTC,CAWSARNEQFF
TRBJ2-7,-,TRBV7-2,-,TGTGCCAGCAGCTTCCTATTAAATTACGAGCAGTACTTC,CASSFLLNYEQYF
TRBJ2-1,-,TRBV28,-,TGTGCCAGCAGTTCACCCGGGGGGCGTAGAAATGAGCAGTTCTTC,CASSSPGGRRNEQFF
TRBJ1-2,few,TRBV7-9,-,TGTGCCAGCAGCCAGGACAGCTTCTCTGGCTACACCTTC,CASSQDSFSGYTF
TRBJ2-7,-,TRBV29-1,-,TGCAGCGTTGAAGGCACAGACGAAGCACCCTACGAGCAGTACTTC,CSVEGTDEAPYEQYF
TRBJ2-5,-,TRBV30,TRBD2,TGTGCCTGGAGGGCAGGACTAGCGGGAGGCGGAGGCCAGTACTTC,CAWRAGLAGGGGQYF
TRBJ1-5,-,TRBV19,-,TGTGCCAGTAGTATTTCGGGGGGGAGTCAGCCCCAGCATTTT,CASSISGGSQPQHF
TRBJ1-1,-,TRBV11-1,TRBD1,TGTGCCAGCAGCCCCGGGACAGTCAGGGCTGAAGCTTTCTTT,CASSPGTVRAEAFF
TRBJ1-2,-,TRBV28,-,TGTGCCAGCAAATTGGCAGGGGCGGGCTATGGCTACACCTTC,CASKLAGAGYGYTF
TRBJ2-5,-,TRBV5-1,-,TGCGCCAGCAGCTTGGGCCCTCAGGGGGAGACCCAGTACTTC,CASSLGPQGETQYF
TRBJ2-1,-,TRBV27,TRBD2,TGTGCCAGCAGTTTATCCTTGTCCGGGACTAGCAAGTTCTTC,CASSLSLSGTSKFF
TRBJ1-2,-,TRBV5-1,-,TGCGCCAGCAGCTTGGACCCGGGGAGCTATGGCTACACCTTC,CASSLDPGSYGYTF
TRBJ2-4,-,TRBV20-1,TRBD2,TGCAGTGCCCGAGAGAATAGCGGGACCGTTTTC,CSARENSGTVF
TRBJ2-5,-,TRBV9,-,TGTGCCAGCAGCTCACCCCGACTGGAAGAGACCCAGTACTTC,CASSSPRLEETQYF
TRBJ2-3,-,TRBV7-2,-,TGTGCCAGCAGCTCAAAACCGTCGGTCAAATACACAGATACGCAGTATTTT,CASSSKPSVKYTDTQYF
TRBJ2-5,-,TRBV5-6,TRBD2,TGTGCCAGCAGCAGGGCGGGGGTTGAGACCCAGTACTTC,CASSRAGVETQYF
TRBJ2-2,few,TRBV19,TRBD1,TGTGCCAGTAGTAAAGGGACAGGGGGCTTCGGCGGGGAGCTGTTTTTT,CASSKGTGGFGGELFF
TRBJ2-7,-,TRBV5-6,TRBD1,TGTGCCAGCAGCTTACCGGGACAGGGTGTCTACGAGCAGTACTTC,CASSLPGQGVYEQYF